This passage covers 4 T cell receptor beta chains from one sample sequenced in a study of cytomegalovirus exposure and HLA in healthy donors. The PCR ran on 60 Vbeta and 13 Jbeta primers. Assay: immunoSEQ multiplex PCR; the TCRdb copy retains only in-frame clones and omits some. Here the sample spans 200,000 or so clones, 82% being singletons. Sample: PBMCs. The receptors were sampled from a boy aged 2 to 10 in good health and CMV-seronegative.

The chain employs TRBV19 and TRBJ2-5, with 10 bases fitting TRBD2. The V segment lost 7 bases and the J segment 4 bases; nucleotides outside the gene matches: 3. CDR3 length equals 13 residues. From germline, CDR1 is LNHDA and CDR2 SQIVND (reference sequence). CDR3 DNA sequence: TGTGCCAGTATGGCTAGCGGGGGAGAGACCCAGTACTTC. It translates to CASMASGGETQYF.

V is TRBV5-4 and J is TRBJ2-4; 8 bases agree with TRBD1. This CDR3 has 17 amino acids. V trimming: 4 bases; J trimming: 1 base; junction bases outside the gene matches: 10. The germline gives CDR1 SGHNT, CDR2 YYREEE (reference sequence). CDR3 nucleotide sequence: TGTGCCAGCAGCGCGACAGGACAGGGTATCGCCAAAAACATTCAGTACTTC. Amino acids: CASSATGQGIAKNIQYF.

The gene calls are TRBV7-4 and TRBJ1-2; D gene uncertain. CDR1 is SGHVT and CDR2 is SQSDAQ in the germline V gene. This CDR3 spans 13 amino acids. V gave up 3 bases and J gave up 8 bases, with 13 bases separating them. The CDR3 nucleotides are TGTGCCAGCAGCTTGGGGAGGGAGGGCGGCTACACCTTC. Its translation: CASSLGREGGYTF.

The chain joins TRBV7-2 to TRBJ2-5; weak D call: TRBD1 (5 bases). Trimming shortened V by 2 bases and J by 5 bases, and 9 bases separated the two germline ends. The CDR3 spans 13 residues. CDR1 is SGHTA and CDR2 is FQGNSA in the germline V gene. Written as DNA, the CDR3 is TGTGCCAGCAGCTTAAGGGGCCGGGAGACCCAGTACTTC. It codes for CASSLRGRETQYF.